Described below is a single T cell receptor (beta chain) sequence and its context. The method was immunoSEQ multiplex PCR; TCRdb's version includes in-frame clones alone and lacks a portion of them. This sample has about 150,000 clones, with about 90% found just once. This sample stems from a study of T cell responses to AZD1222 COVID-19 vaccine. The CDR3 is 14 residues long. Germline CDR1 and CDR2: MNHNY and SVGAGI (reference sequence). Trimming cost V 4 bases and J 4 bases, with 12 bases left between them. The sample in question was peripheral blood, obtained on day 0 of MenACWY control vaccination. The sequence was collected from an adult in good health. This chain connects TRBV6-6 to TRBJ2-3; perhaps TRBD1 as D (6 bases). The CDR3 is CASSSGARADTQYF. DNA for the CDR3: TGTGCCAGCAGTTCAGGGGCTAGGGCAGATACGCAGTATTTT.